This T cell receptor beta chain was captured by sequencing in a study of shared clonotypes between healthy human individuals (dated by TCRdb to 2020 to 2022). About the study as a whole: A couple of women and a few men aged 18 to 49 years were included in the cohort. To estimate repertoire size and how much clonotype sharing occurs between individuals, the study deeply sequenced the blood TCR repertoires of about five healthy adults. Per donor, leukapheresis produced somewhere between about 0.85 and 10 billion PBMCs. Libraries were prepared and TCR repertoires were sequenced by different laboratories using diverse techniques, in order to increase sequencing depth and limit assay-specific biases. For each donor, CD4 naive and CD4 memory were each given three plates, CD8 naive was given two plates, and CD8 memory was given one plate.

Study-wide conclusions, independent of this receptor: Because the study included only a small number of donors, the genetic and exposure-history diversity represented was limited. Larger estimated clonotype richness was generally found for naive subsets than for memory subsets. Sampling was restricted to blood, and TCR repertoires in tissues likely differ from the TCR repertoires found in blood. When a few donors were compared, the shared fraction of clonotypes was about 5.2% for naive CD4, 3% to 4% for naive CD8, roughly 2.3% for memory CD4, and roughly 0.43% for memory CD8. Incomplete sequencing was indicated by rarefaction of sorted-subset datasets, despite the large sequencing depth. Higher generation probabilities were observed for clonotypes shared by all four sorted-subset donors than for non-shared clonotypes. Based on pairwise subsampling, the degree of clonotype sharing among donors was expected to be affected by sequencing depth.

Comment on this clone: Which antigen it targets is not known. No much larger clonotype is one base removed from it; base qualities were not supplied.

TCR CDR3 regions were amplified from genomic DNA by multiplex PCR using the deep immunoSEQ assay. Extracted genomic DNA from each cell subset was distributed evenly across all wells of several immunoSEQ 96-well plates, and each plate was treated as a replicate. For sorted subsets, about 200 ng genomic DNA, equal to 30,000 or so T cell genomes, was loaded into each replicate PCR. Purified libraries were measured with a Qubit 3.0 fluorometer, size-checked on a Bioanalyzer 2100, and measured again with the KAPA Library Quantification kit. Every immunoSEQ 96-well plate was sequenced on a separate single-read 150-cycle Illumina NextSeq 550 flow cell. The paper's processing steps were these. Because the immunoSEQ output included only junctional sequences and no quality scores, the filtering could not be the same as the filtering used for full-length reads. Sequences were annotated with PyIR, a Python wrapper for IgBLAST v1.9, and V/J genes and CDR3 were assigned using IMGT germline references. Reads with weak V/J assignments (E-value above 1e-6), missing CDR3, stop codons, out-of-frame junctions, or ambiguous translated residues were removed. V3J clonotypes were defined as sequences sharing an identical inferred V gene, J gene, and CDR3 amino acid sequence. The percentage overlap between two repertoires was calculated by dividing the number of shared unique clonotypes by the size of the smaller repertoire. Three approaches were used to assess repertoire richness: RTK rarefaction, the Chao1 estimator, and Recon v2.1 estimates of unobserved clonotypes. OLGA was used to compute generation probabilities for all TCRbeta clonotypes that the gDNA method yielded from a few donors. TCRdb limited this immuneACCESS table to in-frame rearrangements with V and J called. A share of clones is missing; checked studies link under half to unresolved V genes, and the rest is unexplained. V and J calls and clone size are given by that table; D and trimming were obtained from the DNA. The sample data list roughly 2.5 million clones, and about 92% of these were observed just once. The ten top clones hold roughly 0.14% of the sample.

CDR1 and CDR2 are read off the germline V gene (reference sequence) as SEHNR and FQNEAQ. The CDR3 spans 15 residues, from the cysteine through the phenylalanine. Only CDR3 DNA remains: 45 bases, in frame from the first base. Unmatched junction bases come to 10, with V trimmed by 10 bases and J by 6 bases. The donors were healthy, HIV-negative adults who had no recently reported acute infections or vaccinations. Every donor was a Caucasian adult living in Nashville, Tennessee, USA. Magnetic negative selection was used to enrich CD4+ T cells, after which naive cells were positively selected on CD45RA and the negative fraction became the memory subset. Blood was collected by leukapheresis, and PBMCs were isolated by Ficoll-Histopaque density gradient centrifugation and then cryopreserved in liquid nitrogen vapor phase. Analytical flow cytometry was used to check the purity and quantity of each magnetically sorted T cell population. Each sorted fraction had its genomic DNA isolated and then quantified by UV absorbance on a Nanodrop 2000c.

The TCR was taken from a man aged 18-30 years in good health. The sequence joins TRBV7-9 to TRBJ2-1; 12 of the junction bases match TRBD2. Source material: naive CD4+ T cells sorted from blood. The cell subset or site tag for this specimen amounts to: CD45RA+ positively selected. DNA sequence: TGTGCCACCTTGGGACTAGCGGGTGCCTCCAATGAGCAGTTCTTC. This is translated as CATLGLAGASNEQFF.